The 30 T cell receptor beta chains presented below share a single source sample, sequenced in a study of cytomegalovirus exposure and HLA in healthy donors. The PCR had 60 Vbeta and 13 Jbeta primers. Using immunoSEQ multiplex PCR, the repertoire was profiled, and TCRdb retains in-frame clones only, with some absent. The table lists about 110,000 clones, roughly 79% of them singletons. Input material: PBMCs. Receptors originate from a woman in her thirties in good health and CMV-seronegative.

A single count supports this clone. The CDR3 DNA reads TGTGCCAGCAGTTTTAGGGGGTCGGGCACTGAAGCTTTCTTT. Translated, it gives CASSFRGSGTEAFF. The chain is built from TRBV28 and TRBJ1-1; maybe TRBD1 (6 bases). Trimming shortened V by 3 bases and J by 4 bases, and 12 bases separated the two germline ends. Per germline, CDR1 MDHEN and CDR2 SYDVKM. The CDR3 loop spans 14 amino acids.

This chain joins TRBV6-5 and TRBJ1-1, with a possible D match to TRBD1 (5 bases). The germline gives CDR1 MNHEY, CDR2 SVGAGI. Trimming left V 5 bases short and J 6 bases short, with 13 bases between. This CDR3 contains 13 residues. The CDR3 DNA reads as TGTGCCAGCAGTGAACGCGGGGACGCTGAAGCTTTCTTT. This translates into CASSERGDAEAFF.

The genes are TRBV27 and TRBJ1-1; D unresolved. Deletions cut 1 base from V and 6 bases from J, with 9 bases between. CDR1 MNHEY and CDR2 SMNVEV come from the germline V gene (reference sequence). The CDR3 length is 13 residues. CDR3 nucleotide sequence: TGTGCCAGCAGTTTATACGTTCGGGCTGAAGCTTTCTTT. Protein: CASSLYVRAEAFF.

The V and J genes are TRBV29-1 and TRBJ2-3; 9 nucleotides match TRBD2. V was clipped by 0 bases and J by 5 bases; unmatched bases: 9. This CDR3 contains 16 residues. The germline V gene has CDR1 SQVTM and CDR2 ANQGSEA. The DNA for the CDR3 is TGCAGCGTTGAAGACCAGGGCGGGAGGGCCTTAGATACGCAGTATTTT. Translating it yields CSVEDQGGRALDTQYF.

This chain joins TRBV7-3 and TRBJ2-3; a possible D gene is TRBD1 (5 bases). V lost 1 base to trimming and J lost 2 bases, with 10 bases between them. This CDR3 is 15 amino acids long. Germline CDR1 reads SGHTA; CDR2 reads FQGTGA. CDR3 DNA sequence: TGTGCCAGCAGCTTAAACGCAGGGCTCACAGATACGCAGTATTTT. Its translation is CASSLNAGLTDTQYF. The full variable domain, rest sourced from reference TRBV7-3 and TRBJ2-3, is GAGVSQTPSNKVTEKGKYVELRCDPISGHTALYWYRQSLGQGPEFLIYFQGTGAADDSGLPNDRFFAVRPEGSVSTLKIQRTERGDSAVYLCASSLNAGLTDTQYFGPGTRLTVL.

J is TRBJ2-1 and V is TRBV5-5; the D is unclear. CDR1 and CDR2 from the germline V gene are SGHKS and YYEKEE (reference sequence). Trimming removed 2 bases from V and 3 bases from J, with 12 bases in between. The CDR3 length is 15 residues. The CDR3 loop reads CASSFALGDYNEQFF. CDR3 nucleotide sequence: TGTGCCAGCAGCTTTGCCCTAGGAGACTACAATGAGCAGTTCTTC.

V usage is TRBV15 and J usage is TRBJ2-1, with D tentatively TRBD1 (5 bases). V shed 1 base and J shed 9 bases, with 19 bases lying between them. Germline CDR1 is LNHNV and CDR2 is YYDKDF (reference sequence). CDR3 length: 16 amino acids. The CDR3 bases are TGTGCCACCAGCAGAGGGATATTGGGGCTGATTCGTGAGCAGTTCTTC. Translation gives CATSRGILGLIREQFF.

The rearrangement links TRBV4-1 to TRBJ2-3; 8 bases line up with TRBD2. The V gene's germline CDR1 is MGHRA and CDR2 YSYEKL. This CDR3 comprises 14 residues. Unmatched junction bases numbered 5, after V lost 4 bases and J lost 5 bases. The CDR3: CASSPAGGRDTQYF. DNA for the CDR3: TGCGCCAGCAGCCCGGCGGGAGGTCGAGATACGCAGTATTTT.

The rearrangement uses TRBV18 and TRBJ2-3; D uncertain. The germline CDR1 and CDR2 sequences are KGHSH and LQKENI. The V and J ends lost 3 bases and 3 bases respectively, with 4 bases between them. This CDR3 has 12 residues. CDR3 residues: CASSPGTDTQYF. CDR3 sequence (DNA): TGTGCCAGCTCACCCGGGACAGATACGCAGTATTTT. The whole variable domain, remainder taken from reference TRBV18 and TRBJ2-3, is NAGVMQNPRHLVRRRGQEARLRCSPMKGHSHVYWYRQLPEEGLKFMVYLQKENIIDESGMPKERFSAEFPKEGPSILRIQQVVRGDSAAYFCASSPGTDTQYFGPGTRLTVL.

The chain carries TRBV10-3 and TRBJ2-1; 12 bases match TRBD2. Germline V CDR1 and CDR2: ENHRY, SYGVKD. J gave up 7 bases and V 3 bases, and 4 bases lay outside the gene matches. CDR3 length equals 15 residues. The CDR3 DNA reads TGTGCCATCAGTGATACTAGCGGGAGGTTGAATGAGCAGTTCTTC. Protein: CAISDTSGRLNEQFF.

This clone was picked up a small number of times. The chain couples TRBV28 to TRBJ2-7; a weak D match, TRBD2 (6 bases). V lost 9 bases, J lost 0 bases, and 12 bases lay in between. The CDR3 sequence is 13 residues long. In germline, CDR1 is MDHEN, CDR2 SYDVKM. In DNA form, the CDR3 reads TGTGCCAGAATAGCGGTTAGCTCCTACGAGCAGTACTTC. This codes for CARIAVSSYEQYF.

This chain joins TRBV7-2 and TRBJ2-7, with D perhaps TRBD1 (6 bases). The CDR3 length is 14 residues. CDR1 is SGHTA, CDR2 FQGNSA, per germline. Trimming removed 6 bases at V and 5 bases at J, with 17 bases between. This CDR3 is CASSVNRAGDEQYF. In DNA form, the CDR3 reads TGTGCCAGCAGTGTGAACAGGGCTGGGGACGAGCAGTACTTC.

The chain carries TRBV25-1 and TRBJ2-3; 10 bases align to TRBD1. The CDR3 has 13 amino acids. Germline trimming cut 3 bases from V and 13 bases from J; bases unmatched to any gene: 7. Germline assignment: CDR1 MGHDK and CDR2 SYGVNS. DNA of the CDR3: TGTGCCAGCAGTGATCCCGGGACAGGGGATAAGTATTTT. Translating gives CASSDPGTGDKYF. The whole variable domain, filled in from reference TRBV25-1 and TRBJ2-3, reads EADIYQTPRYLVIGTGKKITLECSQTMGHDKMYWYQQDPGMELHLIHYSYGVNSTEKGDLSSESTVSRIRTEHFPLTLESARPSHTSQYLCASSDPGTGDKYFGPGTRLTVL.

This clone was seen a few times. The chain links TRBV2 to TRBJ1-2; 8 bases are shared with TRBD1. This CDR3 is 14 amino acids long. Trimming took 4 bases from V and 7 from J; bases not matched to a gene: 8. CDR1 is SNHLY, CDR2 FYNNEI, per germline. Here the CDR3 DNA reads TGTGCCAGCAGTGTAGTATCAGGGGGCTTTGGCTACACCTTC. Its translation is CASSVVSGGFGYTF. Together with reference TRBV2 and TRBJ1-2, the CDR3 gives the full variable domain: EPEVTQTPSHQVTQMGQEVILRCVPISNHLYFYWYRQILGQKVEFLVSFYNNEISEKSEIFDDQFSVERPDGSNFTLKIRSTKLEDSAMYFCASSVVSGGFGYTFGSGTRLTVV.

This clone has just a few counts. This sequence joins TRBV2 and TRBJ1-4, with D tentatively TRBD1 (5 bases). Germline assignment: CDR1 SNHLY and CDR2 FYNNEI. Between the trimmed V and J ends, which lost 6 bases and 7 bases, there was a span of 21 bases. The CDR3 contains 16 residues. The CDR3 region has the DNA TGTGCCAGCAGCCTATGGGGACCCGCGGGGAGTGAAAAACTGTTTTTT. Its protein product is CASSLWGPAGSEKLFF. The whole variable domain, remainder taken from reference TRBV2 and TRBJ1-4, is EPEVTQTPSHQVTQMGQEVILRCVPISNHLYFYWYRQILGQKVEFLVSFYNNEISEKSEIFDDQFSVERPDGSNFTLKIRSTKLEDSAMYFCASSLWGPAGSEKLFFGSGTQLSVL.

The V gene is TRBV27, the J gene TRBJ2-7; 7 positions agree with TRBD1. J was trimmed by 7 bases and V by 5 bases; bases with no gene match: 11. Germline CDR1 MNHEY, CDR2 SMNVEV (reference sequence). The CDR3 has 14 amino acids. This chain's CDR3 is CASSLRQGSGEQYF. In DNA, the CDR3 is TGTGCCAGCAGTCTGAGACAGGGTTCGGGAGAGCAGTACTTC.

The chain couples TRBV6-1 to TRBJ1-5; D perhaps matches TRBD1 (6 bases). Trimming removed 4 bases at V and 2 bases at J, with 12 bases between. The CDR3 spans 15 residues. Per the germline V gene, CDR1 is MNHNS and CDR2 is SASEGT. The CDR3 is CASSGGGRGNQPQHF. In DNA, the CDR3 is TGTGCCAGCAGTGGGGGGGGCAGAGGCAATCAGCCCCAGCATTTT.

The V call is TRBV10-3, the J call TRBJ2-7, with a weak D call TRBD2 (5 bases). The CDR3 runs 16 residues. Germline CDR1 is ENHRY and CDR2 is SYGVKD. V was cut by 0 bases and J by 4 bases, with 16 bases left in between. CDR3 bases: TGTGCCATCAGTGAGTCGTCTCTCAGCGGTACATACGAGCAGTACTTC. As protein: CAISESSLSGTYEQYF.

The chain employs TRBV28 and TRBJ1-5, with 7 positions matching TRBD1. J lost 2 bases, V lost 6 bases, and 7 bases had no gene match. Germline values: CDR1 MDHEN, CDR2 SYDVKM. This CDR3 has 15 amino acids. In DNA, the CDR3 is TGTGCCAGCAGCCCGACAGGGTTCCGCAATCAGCCCCAGCATTTT. This codes for CASSPTGFRNQPQHF.

The chain combines TRBV25-1 with TRBJ2-3; 10 nucleotides agree with TRBD1. CDR3 size: 12 residues. J was trimmed by 9 bases and V by 8 bases; bases with no gene match: 5. The germline V gene encodes CDR1 MGHDK and CDR2 SYGVNS. CDR3 amino acids: CASRGTGETQYF. In DNA form, the CDR3 reads TGTGCCAGCCGGGGGACAGGGGAAACGCAGTATTTT.

This chain uses TRBV28 with TRBJ1-2; D is perhaps TRBD1 (5 bases). V dropped 4 bases and J dropped 6 bases, with 15 bases sitting between them. This CDR3 has 14 amino acids. Germline-derived CDR1 and CDR2 are MDHEN and SYDVKM. The CDR3: CASSYQGGVNGYTF. The CDR3 nucleotides read TGTGCCAGCAGTTACCAGGGTGGGGTCAATGGCTACACCTTC.

This chain joins TRBV7-9 and TRBJ2-1; a possible D gene is TRBD2 (5 bases). Germline CDR1 SEHNR, CDR2 FQNEAQ (reference sequence). V lost 5 bases to trimming and J lost 12 bases, with 23 bases between them. This CDR3 has 15 amino acids. CDR3 in amino acids: CASSQETSSRELQFF. CDR3 bases: TGTGCCAGCAGCCAAGAAACATCGAGCCGGGAACTGCAGTTCTTC.

V and J are TRBV5-1 and TRBJ2-3; unclear D gene. The CDR3 is 14 amino acids. V was trimmed by 0 bases and J by 3 bases, leaving 8 bases between them. Germline CDR1 reads SGHRS; CDR2 reads YFSETQ. The CDR3 region is CASSLVVLTDTQYF. CDR3 DNA: TGCGCCAGCAGCTTGGTTGTATTAACAGATACGCAGTATTTT.

The chain links TRBV5-4 to TRBJ2-3, with TRBD2 as a possible D gene (6 bases). This CDR3 is 15 amino acids long. Germline values: CDR1 SGHNT, CDR2 YYREEE (reference sequence). V lost 3 bases to trimming and J lost 4 bases, with 15 bases between them. The CDR3 nucleotides are TGTGCCAGCAGCTCGGACTATTTAGGCGCAGATACGCAGTATTTT. Translation: CASSSDYLGADTQYF.

This chain joins TRBV5-5 and TRBJ2-7, with 8 bases matching TRBD2. Germline V gives CDR1 SGHKS, CDR2 YYEKEE (reference sequence). There are 15 residues in the CDR3. V dropped 4 bases and J dropped 2; count of bases not matched to a gene: 8. CDR3: CASSPTPAGAYEQYF. The CDR3 bases are TGTGCCAGCAGCCCGACCCCAGCGGGAGCCTACGAGCAGTACTTC.

The rearrangement joins TRBV7-9 to TRBJ2-5; TRBD1 matches 7 bases. Germline-derived CDR1 and CDR2 are SEHNR and FQNEAQ (reference sequence). This CDR3 has 13 residues. The trim removed 5 bases at V and 4 bases at J, leaving 4 bases unmatched. The chain's CDR3 is CASSDSGGETQYF. For the CDR3, the DNA is TGTGCCAGCAGCGACTCAGGGGGAGAGACCCAGTACTTC.

This chain connects TRBV30 to TRBJ2-3; a possible D gene is TRBD1 (6 bases). Trimming took off 2 bases at V and 2 bases at J, with 11 bases between the two ends. The CDR3 runs to 14 residues. CDR1 and CDR2 from the germline V gene are GTSNPN and SVGIG (reference sequence). The CDR3 coding sequence is TGTGCCTGGAGTCGGGACACCTTCACAGATACGCAGTATTTT. It is translated as CAWSRDTFTDTQYF.

V gene TRBV2 combines with J gene TRBJ2-1, with TRBD1 as a possible D gene (6 bases). CDR1 is SNHLY, CDR2 FYNNEI, per germline. The V gene lost 1 base and the J gene lost 8 bases, with 9 bases spanning the gap. The CDR3 contains 13 residues. The DNA of the CDR3 is TGTGCCAGCAGTGAAGTCAGGGGCCATGAGCAGTTCTTC. The encoded protein is CASSEVRGHEQFF.

This sequence joins TRBV12-5 and TRBJ2-2; tentative D call: TRBD1 (5 bases). V was trimmed by 6 bases and J by 5 bases, leaving 7 bases between them. Per the germline V gene, CDR1 is LGHNT and CDR2 is FRNRAP. The CDR3 is 12 residues long. The CDR3, as DNA: TGTGCTAGTGGACGACAGACCGGGGAGCTGTTTTTT. Its protein is CASGRQTGELFF.

CDR3 sequence: CATSSLSQRSTDTQYF. Here the CDR3 DNA reads TGTGCCACCAGCAGCCTTTCTCAGCGCTCCACAGATACGCAGTATTTT. V gene TRBV15 combines with J gene TRBJ2-3; D gene ambiguous. The V gene's germline CDR1 is LNHNV and CDR2 YYDKDF (reference sequence). Between the trimmed V and J ends, which lost 3 bases and 2 bases, there was a span of 15 bases. This CDR3 is built from 16 residues.